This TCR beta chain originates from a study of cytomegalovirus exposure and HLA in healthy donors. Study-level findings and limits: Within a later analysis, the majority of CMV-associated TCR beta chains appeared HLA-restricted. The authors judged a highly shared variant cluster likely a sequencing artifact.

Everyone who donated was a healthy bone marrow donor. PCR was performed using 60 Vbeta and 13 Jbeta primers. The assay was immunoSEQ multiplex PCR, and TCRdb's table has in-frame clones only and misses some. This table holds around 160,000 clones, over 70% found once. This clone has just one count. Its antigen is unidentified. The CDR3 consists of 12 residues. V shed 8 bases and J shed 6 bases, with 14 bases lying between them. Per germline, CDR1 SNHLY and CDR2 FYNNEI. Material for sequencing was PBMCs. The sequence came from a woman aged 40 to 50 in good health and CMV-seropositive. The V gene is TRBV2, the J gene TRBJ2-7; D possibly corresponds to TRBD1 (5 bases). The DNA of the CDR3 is TGTGCCAGCTTTAGGGGATACGGCGAGCAGTACTTC. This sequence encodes CASFRGYGEQYF.